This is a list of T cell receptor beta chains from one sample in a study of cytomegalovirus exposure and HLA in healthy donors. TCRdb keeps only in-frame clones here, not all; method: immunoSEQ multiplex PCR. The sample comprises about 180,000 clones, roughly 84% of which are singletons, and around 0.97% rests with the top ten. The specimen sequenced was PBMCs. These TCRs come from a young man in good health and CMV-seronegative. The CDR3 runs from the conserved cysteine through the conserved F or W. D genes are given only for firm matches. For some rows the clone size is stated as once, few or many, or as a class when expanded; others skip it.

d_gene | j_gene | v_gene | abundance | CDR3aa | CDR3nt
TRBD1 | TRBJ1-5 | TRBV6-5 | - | CASSYTGGTNQPQHF | TGTGCCAGCAGTTATACAGGGGGCACCAATCAGCCCCAGCATTTT
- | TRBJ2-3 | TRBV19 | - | CASSIWGPHPSTDTQYF | TGTGCCAGTAGTATATGGGGGCCTCATCCTAGCACAGATACGCAGTATTTT
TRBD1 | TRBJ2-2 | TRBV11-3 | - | CASSPGTGGTGELFF | TGTGCCAGCAGTCCCGGGACAGGCGGGACCGGGGAGCTGTTTTTT
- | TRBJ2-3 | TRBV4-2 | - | CASRDSGTPYTDTQYF | TGTGCCAGCCGTGATTCCGGGACACCTTACACAGATACGCAGTATTTT
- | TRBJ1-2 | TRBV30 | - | CAGSRGLGYGYTF | TGTGCCGGCTCCCGCGGCCTCGGCTATGGCTACACCTTC
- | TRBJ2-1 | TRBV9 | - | CASSATVSSYNEQFF | TGTGCCAGCAGCGCCACGGTTAGCTCCTACAATGAGCAGTTCTTC
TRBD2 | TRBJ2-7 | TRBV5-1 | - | CASSRTRIDEQYF | TGCGCCAGCAGCCGGACTAGAATCGACGAGCAGTACTTC
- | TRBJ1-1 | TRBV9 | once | CASSVVPADTEAFF | TGTGCCAGCAGCGTCGTCCCGGCGGATACTGAAGCTTTCTTT
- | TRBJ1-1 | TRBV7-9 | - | CASSSRAGTEAFF | TGTGCCAGCAGCTCCAGGGCAGGCACTGAAGCTTTCTTT
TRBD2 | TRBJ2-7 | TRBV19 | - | CASSISVGGVYEQYF | TGTGCCAGTAGTATATCGGTGGGAGGGGTCTACGAGCAGTACTTC
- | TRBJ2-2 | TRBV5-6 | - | CASSLKRAGNTGELFF | TGTGCCAGCAGCTTGAAGCGGGCAGGGAACACCGGGGAGCTGTTTTTT
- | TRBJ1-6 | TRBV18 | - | CASSPTPPGVHSPLHF | TGTGCCAGCTCACCAACTCCACCAGGGGTCCACTCACCCCTCCACTTT
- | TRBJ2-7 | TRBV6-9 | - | CASRGGPPSYEQYF | TGTGCCAGCAGAGGGGGTCCCCCCTCCTACGAGCAGTACTTC
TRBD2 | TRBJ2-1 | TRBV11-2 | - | CASSLLAGAYNEQFF | TGTGCCAGCAGCTTACTAGCGGGGGCATACAATGAGCAGTTCTTC
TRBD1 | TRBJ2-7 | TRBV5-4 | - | CASSPGQGSSYEQYF | TGTGCCAGCAGCCCCGGACAGGGAAGCTCCTACGAGCAGTACTTC